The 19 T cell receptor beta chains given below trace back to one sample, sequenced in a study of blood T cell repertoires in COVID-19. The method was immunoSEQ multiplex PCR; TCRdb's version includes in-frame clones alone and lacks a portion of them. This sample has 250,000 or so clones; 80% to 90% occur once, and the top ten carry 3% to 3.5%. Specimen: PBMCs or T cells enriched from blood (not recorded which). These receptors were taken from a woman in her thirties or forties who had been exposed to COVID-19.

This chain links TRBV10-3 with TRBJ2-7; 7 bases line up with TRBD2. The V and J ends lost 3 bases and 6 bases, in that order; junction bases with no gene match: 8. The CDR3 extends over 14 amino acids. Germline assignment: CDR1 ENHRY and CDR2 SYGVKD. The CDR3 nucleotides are TGTGCCATCAGTGACTGGAGCGGGGAGGTCGAGCAGTACTTC. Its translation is CAISDWSGEVEQYF.

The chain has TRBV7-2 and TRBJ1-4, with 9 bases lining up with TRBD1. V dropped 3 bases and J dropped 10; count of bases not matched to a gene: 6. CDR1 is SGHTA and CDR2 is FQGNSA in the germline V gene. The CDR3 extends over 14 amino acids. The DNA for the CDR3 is TGTGCCAGCAGCTTCTCGGACAGGGGAGGAAAACTGTTTTTT. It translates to CASSFSDRGGKLFF.

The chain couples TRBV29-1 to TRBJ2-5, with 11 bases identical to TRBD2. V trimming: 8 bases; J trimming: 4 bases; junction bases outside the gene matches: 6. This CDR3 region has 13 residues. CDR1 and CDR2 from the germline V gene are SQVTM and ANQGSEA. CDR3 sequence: CSLVLAGVETQYF. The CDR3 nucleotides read TGCAGCCTAGTACTAGCGGGGGTAGAGACCCAGTACTTC.

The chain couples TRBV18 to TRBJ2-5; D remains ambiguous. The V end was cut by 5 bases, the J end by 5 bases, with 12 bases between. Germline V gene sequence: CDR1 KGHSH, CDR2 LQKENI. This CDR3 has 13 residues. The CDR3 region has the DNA TGTGCCAGCTCATCACAGCCGCGGGAGACCCAGTACTTC. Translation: CASSSQPRETQYF. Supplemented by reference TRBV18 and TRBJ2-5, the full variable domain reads NAGVMQNPRHLVRRRGQEARLRCSPMKGHSHVYWYRQLPEEGLKFMVYLQKENIIDESGMPKERFSAEFPKEGPSILRIQQVVRGDSAAYFCASSSQPRETQYFGPGTRLLVL.

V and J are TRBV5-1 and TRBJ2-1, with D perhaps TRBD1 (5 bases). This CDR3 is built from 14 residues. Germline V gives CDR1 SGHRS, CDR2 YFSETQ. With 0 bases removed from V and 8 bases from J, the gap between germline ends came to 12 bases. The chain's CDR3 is CASSLEQGRHEQFF. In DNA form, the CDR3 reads TGCGCCAGCAGCTTGGAGCAGGGTAGGCATGAGCAGTTCTTC.

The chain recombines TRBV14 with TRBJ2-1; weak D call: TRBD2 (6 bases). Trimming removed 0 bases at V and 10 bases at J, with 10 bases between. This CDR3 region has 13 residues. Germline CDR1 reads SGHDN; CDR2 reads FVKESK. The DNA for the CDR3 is TGTGCCAGCAGCCAAGAGGCTGGGGGGGAGCAGTTCTTC. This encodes CASSQEAGGEQFF. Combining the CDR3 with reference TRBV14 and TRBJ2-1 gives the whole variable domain EAGVTQFPSHSVIEKGQTVTLRCDPISGHDNLYWYRRVMGKEIKFLLHFVKESKQDESGMPNNRFLAERTGGTYSTLKVQPAELEDSGVYFCASSQEAGGEQFFGPGTRLTVL.

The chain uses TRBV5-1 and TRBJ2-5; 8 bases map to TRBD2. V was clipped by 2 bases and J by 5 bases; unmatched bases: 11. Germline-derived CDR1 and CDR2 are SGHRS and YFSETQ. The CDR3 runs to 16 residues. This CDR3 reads CASSLGGTSVMETQYF. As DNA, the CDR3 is TGCGCCAGCAGCTTAGGGGGGACTAGTGTGATGGAGACCCAGTACTTC.

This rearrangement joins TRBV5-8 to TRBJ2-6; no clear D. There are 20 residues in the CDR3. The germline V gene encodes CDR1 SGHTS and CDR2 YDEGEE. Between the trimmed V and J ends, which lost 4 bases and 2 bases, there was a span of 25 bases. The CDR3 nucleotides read TGTGCCAGCAGCCTCCACCCATCCCGGGTTGTCGCTGCTGGGGCCAACGTCCTGACTTTC. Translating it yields CASSLHPSRVVAAGANVLTF. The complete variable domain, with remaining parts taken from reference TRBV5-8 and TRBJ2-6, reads EAGVTQSPTHLIKTRGQQATLRCSPISGHTSVYWYQQALGLGLQFLLWYDEGEERNRGNFPPRFSGRQFPNYSSELNVNALELEDSALYLCASSLHPSRVVAAGANVLTFGAGSRLTVL.

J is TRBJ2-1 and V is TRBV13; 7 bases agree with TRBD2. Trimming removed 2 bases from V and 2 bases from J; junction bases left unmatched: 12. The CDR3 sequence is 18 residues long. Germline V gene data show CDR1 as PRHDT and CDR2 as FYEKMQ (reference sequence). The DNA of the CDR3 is TGTGCCAGCAGCTTACCCCTAGGCAGGGAGGGAGCCTACAATGAGCAGTTCTTC. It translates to CASSLPLGREGAYNEQFF.

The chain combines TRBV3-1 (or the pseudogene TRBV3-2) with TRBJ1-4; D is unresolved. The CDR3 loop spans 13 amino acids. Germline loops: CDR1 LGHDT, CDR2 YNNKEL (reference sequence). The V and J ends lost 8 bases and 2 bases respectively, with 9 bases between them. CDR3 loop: CASGARTNEKLFF. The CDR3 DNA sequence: TGTGCCAGCGGAGCTCGGACTAATGAAAAACTGTTTTTT.

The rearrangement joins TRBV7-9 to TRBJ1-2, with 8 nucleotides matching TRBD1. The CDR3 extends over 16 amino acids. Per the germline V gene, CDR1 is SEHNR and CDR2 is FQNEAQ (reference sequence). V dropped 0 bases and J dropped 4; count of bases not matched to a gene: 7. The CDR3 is CASSLAQGTGAYGYTF. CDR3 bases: TGTGCCAGCAGCTTAGCGCAGGGGACAGGTGCCTATGGCTACACCTTC.

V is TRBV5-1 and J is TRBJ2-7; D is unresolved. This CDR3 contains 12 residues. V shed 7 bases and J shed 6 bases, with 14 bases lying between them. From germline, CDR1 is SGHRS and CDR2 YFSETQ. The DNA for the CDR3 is TGCGCCAGCGCCTGGAACTACGGCGAGCAGTACTTC. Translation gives CASAWNYGEQYF. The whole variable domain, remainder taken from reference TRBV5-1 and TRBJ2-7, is KAGVTQTPRYLIKTRGQQVTLSCSPISGHRSVSWYQQTPGQGLQFLFEYFSETQRNKGNFPGRFSGRQFSNSRSEMNVSTLELGDSALYLCASAWNYGEQYFGPGTRLTVT.

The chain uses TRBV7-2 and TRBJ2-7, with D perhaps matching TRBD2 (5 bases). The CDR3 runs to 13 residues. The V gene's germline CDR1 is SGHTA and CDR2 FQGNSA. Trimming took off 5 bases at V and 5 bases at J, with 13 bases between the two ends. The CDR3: CASSPPGSDEQYF. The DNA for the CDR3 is TGTGCCAGCAGCCCGCCGGGGAGCGACGAGCAGTACTTC.

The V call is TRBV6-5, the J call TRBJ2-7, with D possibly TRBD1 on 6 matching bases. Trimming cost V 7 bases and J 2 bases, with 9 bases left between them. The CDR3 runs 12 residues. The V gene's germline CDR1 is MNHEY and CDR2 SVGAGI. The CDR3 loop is CASTTGTYEQYF. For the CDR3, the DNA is TGTGCCAGCACGACAGGCACCTACGAGCAGTACTTC.

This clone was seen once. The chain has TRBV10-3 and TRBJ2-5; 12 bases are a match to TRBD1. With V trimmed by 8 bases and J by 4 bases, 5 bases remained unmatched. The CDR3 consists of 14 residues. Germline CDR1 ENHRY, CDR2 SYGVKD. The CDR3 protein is CAIGDRGQTETQYF. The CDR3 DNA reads TGTGCCATCGGGGACAGGGGGCAGACAGAGACCCAGTACTTC.

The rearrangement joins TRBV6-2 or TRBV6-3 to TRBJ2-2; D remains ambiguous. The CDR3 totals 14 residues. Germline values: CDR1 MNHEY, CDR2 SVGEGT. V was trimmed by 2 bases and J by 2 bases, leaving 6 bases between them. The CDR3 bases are TGTGCCAGCAGTTACCTCCTAAACACCGGGGAGCTGTTTTTT. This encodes CASSYLLNTGELFF.

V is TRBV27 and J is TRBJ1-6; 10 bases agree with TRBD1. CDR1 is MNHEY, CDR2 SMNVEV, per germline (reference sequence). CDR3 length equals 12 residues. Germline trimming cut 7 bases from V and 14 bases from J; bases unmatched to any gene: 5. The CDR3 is CASTTGGLALHF. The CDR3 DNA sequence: TGTGCCAGCACGACAGGGGGCCTAGCCCTCCACTTT.

The CDR3 coding sequence is TGTGCCAGCGCCAAGTCCGAACCTGAGAGGCAGTTCTTC. The encoded protein is CASAKSEPERQFF. V usage is TRBV7-3 and J usage is TRBJ2-1; D gene unclear. This CDR3 region has 13 residues. Trimming left V 8 bases short and J 12 bases short, with 20 bases between. Germline V lookup: CDR1 SGHTA, CDR2 FQGTGA.

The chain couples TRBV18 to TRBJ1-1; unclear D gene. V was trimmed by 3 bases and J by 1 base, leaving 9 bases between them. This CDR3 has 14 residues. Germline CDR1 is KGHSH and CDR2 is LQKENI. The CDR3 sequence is CASSPSTRNTEAFF. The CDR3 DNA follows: TGTGCCAGCTCACCCTCGACTAGGAACACTGAAGCTTTCTTT.